The subject of this entry is one T cell receptor beta chain. Authors' processing steps: Using reference gene primer amplification, nucleated cell counts were estimated. Some clones are missing from TCRdb's copy, which holds only in-frame ones; the method was immunoSEQ multiplex PCR. V and J calls plus clone size are reproduced from that table; the DNA served to infer D and trimming. The sample consists of about 77,000 clones, 80% of them appearing once. Germline V gene data show CDR1 as SGHTA and CDR2 as FQGTGA. The CDR3 is 15 residues long. V dropped 2 bases and J dropped 3; count of bases not matched to a gene: 2. The data are from a study of blood T cell repertoires in COVID-19. Study at large: The United States, Italy and Spain supplied acute and convalescent COVID-19 samples. From T cells, B-cell-depleted T cells, or PBMCs came the material, which was cDNA or gDNA.

The receptor comes from a woman between 70 and 85 years old with acute or convalescent COVID-19. Sequenced sample: peripheral blood. The J gene is TRBJ2-1, the V gene TRBV7-3; 9 nucleotides line up with TRBD1. CDR3: CASSLGQGNYNEQFF. In DNA form, the CDR3 reads TGTGCCAGCAGCTTAGGACAGGGGAACTACAATGAGCAGTTCTTC.